Only a few counts were recorded for the clone carrying this T cell receptor beta chain. The assay was immunoSEQ multiplex PCR, and TCRdb's table has in-frame clones only and misses some. Of about 160,000 clones listed, under 90% are singletons. Germline CDR1 SGHTA, CDR2 FQGNSA. Trimming left V 5 bases short and J 0 bases short, with 14 bases between. This CDR3 is built from 16 residues. This sample stems from a study of cytotoxic CD8 clonotypes in ibrutinib-treated CLL. Here the sequenced sample was PBMCs, taken after 24 months of ibrutinib treatment. The chain is built from TRBV7-2 and TRBJ1-3; D may be TRBD1 (5 bases). This sequence was found in a human donor with chronic lymphocytic leukemia. The CDR3, as DNA: TGTGCCAGCAGCGTCGGGACTCCTCGCTCTGGAAACACCATATATTTT. Its translation: CASSVGTPRSGNTIYF.